The present T cell receptor beta chain was sequenced within a study of CD8+ T cells in alopecia areata (dated by TCRdb to between 2017 and 2018). Describing the broader study: The study used high-throughput TCRbeta sequencing to examine T cell clonal expansion in alopecia areata, in both the C3H/HeJ mouse model and human patients. Scalp tissue and sorted CD4+ and CD8+ peripheral blood T cells from patchy and totalis/universalis alopecia areata patients and from healthy controls were covered by human TCRbeta sequencing. Scalp clonality was compared among normal scalp (n=4), patchy alopecia areata scalp (n=8), and alopecia totalis/universalis scalp (n=8). The RNA source kit depended on sample type: the PAXgene miRNA kit for fixed scalp, the miRNeasy kit for PBMCs, and the RNeasy kit for mouse skin. TCRbeta CDR3 regions were amplified by immunoSEQ multiplex PCR with 35 Vbeta forward and 13 Jbeta reverse primers.

The method was the immunoSEQ multiplex PCR assay. RNA was extracted from all samples and reverse transcribed into cDNA, which served as template for TCR sequencing. SuperScript III was used to make first-strand cDNA, primed with a 2:1 mix of oligo-dT and random hexamers. A synthetic immune receptor repertoire was used to measure amplification bias, and any remaining bias was corrected computationally. On the authors' methods: Raw reads were preprocessed for error removal, and CDR3 was defined according to IMGT conventions as running from the conserved cysteine to phenylalanine. Clonality was calculated as 1 minus Shannon entropy normalized by log2 of the number of productive unique TCRs. Scalp TCRbeta sequences were cross-referenced with sorted blood CD4 and CD8 repertoires so that the CD4 or CD8 identity of scalp clones could be inferred. Sourced from immuneACCESS, this table was stored by TCRdb with only in-frame sequences that have V and J called. A share of the clones is absent; for the studies checked, an unresolved V gene accounts for under half, and the remainder has no known explanation. The DNA was the basis for D and trimming; V, J and clone size are from that table. This sample is represented by about 110,000 clones; 55% to 60% of them were singletons. The biggest ten clones account for 20% to 30% of the sample.

This clone was recorded only once. Its antigen has not been determined. No much larger clone is present one base from it, and per-base qualities are unavailable. The CDR3 spans 13 residues, from the cysteine through the phenylalanine. Only the CDR3 DNA stays, 39 bases, in frame from base 1. V sheds 6 bases and J sheds 1 base, leaving 10 bases between their ends. Sequences MNHEY (CDR1) and SMNVEV (CDR2) are obtained from the germline V gene (reference sequence). From alopecia areata patients, peripheral blood was collected along with lesional scalp punch biopsies. PBMCs were isolated by density centrifugation and stained for CD3, CD4 and CD8, after which CD4+ and CD8+ T cells were sorted on a FACSAria. Alopecia areata patients who were not treated were recruited through a multicenter biomarker study. In 5 or 6 patients from the biomarker study, blood CD8+ T cells were sorted further into NKG2D-low and NKG2D-high fractions.

The study at large found these results: Higher clonality and more expanded CD8+ clones were observed in lesional scalp than in normal scalp, particularly in alopecia totalis/universalis, a finding suggestive of antigenic drive. Unlike mouse skin, where gammadelta T cells dominate, normal human skin contains resident alphabeta T cells that get sequenced too, which complicates analysis of the scalp TCR repertoire. TCR sequences shared between patients were less clear than in mice, possibly partly because of HLA diversity in the patient population.

The sequence derives from a human donor with alopecia areata. Specimen: NKG2D-low CD8+ T cells sorted from blood. Taken with the paper, the label for cell subset or site translates to: sorted CD8+ NKG2D-low blood T cells. Recombination joined TRBV27 with TRBJ2-7, with the identity of the D gene unclear. The CDR3 corresponds to CASRSGLSYEQYF. The DNA is as follows: TGTGCCAGCAGATCCGGGCTTTCCTACGAGCAGTACTTC.